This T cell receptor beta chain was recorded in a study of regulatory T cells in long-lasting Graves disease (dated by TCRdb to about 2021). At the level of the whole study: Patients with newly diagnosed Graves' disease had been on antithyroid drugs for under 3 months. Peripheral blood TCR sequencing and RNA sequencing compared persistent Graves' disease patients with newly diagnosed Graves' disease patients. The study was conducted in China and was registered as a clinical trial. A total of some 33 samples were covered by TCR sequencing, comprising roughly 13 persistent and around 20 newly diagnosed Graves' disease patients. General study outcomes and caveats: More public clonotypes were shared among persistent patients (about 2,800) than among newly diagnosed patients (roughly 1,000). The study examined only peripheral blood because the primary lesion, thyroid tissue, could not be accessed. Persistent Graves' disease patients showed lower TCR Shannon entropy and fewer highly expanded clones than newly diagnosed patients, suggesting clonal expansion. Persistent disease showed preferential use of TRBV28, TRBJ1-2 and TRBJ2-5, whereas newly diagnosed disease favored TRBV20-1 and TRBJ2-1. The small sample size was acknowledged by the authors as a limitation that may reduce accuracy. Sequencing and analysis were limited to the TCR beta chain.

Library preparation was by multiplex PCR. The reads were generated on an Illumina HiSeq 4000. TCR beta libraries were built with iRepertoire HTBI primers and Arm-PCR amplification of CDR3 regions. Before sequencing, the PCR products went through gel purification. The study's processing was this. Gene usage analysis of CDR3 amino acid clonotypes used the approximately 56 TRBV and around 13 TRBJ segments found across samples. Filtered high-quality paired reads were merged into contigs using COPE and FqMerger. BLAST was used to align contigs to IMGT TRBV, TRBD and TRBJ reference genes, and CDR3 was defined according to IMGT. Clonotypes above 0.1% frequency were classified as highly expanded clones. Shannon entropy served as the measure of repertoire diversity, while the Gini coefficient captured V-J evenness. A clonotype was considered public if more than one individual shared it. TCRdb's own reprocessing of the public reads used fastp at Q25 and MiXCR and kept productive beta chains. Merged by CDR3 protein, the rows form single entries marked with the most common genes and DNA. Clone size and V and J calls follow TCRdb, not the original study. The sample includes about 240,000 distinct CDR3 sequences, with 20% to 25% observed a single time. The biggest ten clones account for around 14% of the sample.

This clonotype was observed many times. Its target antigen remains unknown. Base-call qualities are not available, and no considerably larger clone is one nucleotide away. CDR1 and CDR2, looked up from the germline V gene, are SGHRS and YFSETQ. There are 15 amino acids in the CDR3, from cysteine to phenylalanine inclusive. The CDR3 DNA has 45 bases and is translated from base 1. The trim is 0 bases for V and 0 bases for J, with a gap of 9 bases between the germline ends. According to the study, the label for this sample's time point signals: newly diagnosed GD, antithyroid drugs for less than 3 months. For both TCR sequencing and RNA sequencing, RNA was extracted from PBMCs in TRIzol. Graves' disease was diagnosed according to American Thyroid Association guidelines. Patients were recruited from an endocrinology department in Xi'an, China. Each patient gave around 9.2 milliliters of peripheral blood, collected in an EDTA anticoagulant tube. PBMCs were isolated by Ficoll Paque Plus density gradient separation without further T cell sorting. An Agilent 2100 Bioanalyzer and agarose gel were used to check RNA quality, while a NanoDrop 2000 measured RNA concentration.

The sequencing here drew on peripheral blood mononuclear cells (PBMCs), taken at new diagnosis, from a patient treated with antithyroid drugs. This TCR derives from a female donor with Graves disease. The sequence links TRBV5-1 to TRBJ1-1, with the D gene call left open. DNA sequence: TGCGCCAGCAGCTTGGCAGAGCAAATGAACACTGAAGCTTTCTTT. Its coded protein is CASSLAEQMNTEAFF.